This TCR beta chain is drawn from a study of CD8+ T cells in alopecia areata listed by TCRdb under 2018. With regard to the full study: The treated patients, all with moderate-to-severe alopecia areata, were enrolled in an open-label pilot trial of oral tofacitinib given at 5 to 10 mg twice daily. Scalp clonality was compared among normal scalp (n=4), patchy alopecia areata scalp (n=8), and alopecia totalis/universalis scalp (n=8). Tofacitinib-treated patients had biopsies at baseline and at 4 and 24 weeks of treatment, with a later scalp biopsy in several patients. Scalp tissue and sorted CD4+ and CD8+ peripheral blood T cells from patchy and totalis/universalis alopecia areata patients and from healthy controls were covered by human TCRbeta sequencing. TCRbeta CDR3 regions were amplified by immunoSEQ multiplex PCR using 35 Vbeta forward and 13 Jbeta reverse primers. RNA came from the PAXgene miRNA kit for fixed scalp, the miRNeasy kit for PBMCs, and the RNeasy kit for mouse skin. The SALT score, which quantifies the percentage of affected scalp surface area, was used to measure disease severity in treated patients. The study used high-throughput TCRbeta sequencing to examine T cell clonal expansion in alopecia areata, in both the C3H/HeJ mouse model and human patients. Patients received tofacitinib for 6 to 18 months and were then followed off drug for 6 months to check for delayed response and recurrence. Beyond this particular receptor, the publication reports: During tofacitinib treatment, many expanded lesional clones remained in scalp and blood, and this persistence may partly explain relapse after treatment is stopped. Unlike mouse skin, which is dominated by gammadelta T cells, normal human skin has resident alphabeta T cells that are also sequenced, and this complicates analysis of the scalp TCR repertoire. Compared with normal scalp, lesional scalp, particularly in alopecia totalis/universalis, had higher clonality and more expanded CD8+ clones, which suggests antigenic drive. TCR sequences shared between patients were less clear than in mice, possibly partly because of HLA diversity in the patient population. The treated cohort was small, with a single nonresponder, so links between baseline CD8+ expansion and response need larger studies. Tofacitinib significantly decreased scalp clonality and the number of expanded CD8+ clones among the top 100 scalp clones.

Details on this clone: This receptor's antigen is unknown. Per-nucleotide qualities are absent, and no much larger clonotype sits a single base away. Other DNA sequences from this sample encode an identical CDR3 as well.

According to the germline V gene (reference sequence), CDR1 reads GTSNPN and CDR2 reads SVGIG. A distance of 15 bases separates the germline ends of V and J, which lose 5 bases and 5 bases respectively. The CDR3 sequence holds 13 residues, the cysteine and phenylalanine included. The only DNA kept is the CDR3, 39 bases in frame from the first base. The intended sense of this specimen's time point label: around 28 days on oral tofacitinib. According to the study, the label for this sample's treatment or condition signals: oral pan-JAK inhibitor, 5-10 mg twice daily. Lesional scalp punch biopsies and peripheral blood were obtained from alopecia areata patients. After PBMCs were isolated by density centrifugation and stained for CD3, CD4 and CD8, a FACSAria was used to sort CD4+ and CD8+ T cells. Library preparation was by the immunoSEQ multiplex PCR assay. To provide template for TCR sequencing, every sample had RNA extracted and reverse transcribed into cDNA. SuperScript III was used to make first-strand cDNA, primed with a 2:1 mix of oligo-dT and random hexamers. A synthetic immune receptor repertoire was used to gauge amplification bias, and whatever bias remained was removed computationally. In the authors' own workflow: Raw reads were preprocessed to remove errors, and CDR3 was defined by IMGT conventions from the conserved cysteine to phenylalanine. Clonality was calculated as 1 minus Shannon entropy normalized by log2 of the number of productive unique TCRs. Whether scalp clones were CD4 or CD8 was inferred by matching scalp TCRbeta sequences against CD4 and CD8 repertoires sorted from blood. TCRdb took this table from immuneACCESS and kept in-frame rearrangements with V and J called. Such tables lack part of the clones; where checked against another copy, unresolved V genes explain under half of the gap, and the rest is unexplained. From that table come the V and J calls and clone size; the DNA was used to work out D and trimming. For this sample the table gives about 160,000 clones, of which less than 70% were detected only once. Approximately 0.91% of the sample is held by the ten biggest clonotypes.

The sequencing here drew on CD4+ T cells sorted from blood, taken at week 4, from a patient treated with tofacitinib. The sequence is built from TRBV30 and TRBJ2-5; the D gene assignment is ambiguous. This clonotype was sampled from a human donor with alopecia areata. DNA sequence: TGTGCCTGGGACTCCGGTGGACGGGAGACCCAGTACTTC. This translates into CAWDSGGRETQYF.